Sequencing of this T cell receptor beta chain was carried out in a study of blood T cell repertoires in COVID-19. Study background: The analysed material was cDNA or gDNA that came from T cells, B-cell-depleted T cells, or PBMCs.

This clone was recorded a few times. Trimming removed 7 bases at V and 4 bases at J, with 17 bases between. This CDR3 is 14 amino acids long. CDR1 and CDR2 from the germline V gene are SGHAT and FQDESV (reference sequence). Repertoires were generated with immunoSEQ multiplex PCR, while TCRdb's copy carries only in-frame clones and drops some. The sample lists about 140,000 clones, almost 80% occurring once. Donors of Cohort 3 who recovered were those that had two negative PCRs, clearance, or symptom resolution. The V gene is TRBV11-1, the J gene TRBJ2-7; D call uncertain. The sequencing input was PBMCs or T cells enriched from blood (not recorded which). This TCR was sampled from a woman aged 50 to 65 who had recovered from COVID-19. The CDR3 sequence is CASTSSAERYEQYF. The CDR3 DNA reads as TGTGCCAGCACCTCGTCCGCGGAGAGATACGAGCAGTACTTC.